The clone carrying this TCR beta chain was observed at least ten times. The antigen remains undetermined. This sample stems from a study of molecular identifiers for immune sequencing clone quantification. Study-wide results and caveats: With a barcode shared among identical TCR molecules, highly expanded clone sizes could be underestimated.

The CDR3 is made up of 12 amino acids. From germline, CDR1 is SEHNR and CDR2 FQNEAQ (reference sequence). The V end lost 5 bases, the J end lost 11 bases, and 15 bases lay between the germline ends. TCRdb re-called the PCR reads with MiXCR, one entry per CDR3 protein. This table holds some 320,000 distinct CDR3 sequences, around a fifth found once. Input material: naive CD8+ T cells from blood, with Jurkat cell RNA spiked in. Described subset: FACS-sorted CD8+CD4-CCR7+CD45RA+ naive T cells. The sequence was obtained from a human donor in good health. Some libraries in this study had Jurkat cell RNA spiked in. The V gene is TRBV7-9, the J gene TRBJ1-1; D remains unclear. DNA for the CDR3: TGTGCCAGCAGCCCTCTTGAGTCGAGGGCTTTCTTT. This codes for CASSPLESRAFF. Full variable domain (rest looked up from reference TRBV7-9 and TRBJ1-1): DTGVSQNPRHKITKRGQNVTFRCDPISEHNRLYWYRQTLGQGPEFLTYFQNEAQLEKSRLLSDRFSAERPKGSFSTLEIQRTEQGDSAMYLCASSPLESRAFFGQGTRLTVV.